What follows describes a single TCR beta chain. Trimming took off 6 bases at V and 7 bases at J, with 25 bases between the two ends. Germline lookup yields CDR1 SNHLY and CDR2 FYNNEI. This CDR3 spans 16 amino acids. The data are from a study of Graves' ophthalmopathy and Graves' hyperthyroidism. Using RNA transcripts, the TCR beta CDR3 regions were amplified. First-round RT-PCR relied on HTBI primers, and a second-round multiplex PCR came next. TCRdb re-called the multiplex PCR reads through MiXCR, storing one row per CDR3 protein. The data contain 650,000 to 900,000 distinct CDR3 sequences, roughly two fifths of them singletons. Ophthalmopathy in the donors was of moderate-to-severe activity, with CAS ≥3, NOSPECS ≥4 and duration under 3 months. From fresh peripheral blood, roughly 11 ml in volume, the PBMCs were obtained.

The source is an adult man with Graves' ophthalmopathy. This chain connects TRBV2 to TRBJ2-7; either TRBD1 or TRBD2 may fit D (5 bases each). Source material: peripheral blood. The CDR3 region has the DNA TGTGCCAGCAGACACTACCCGGGGACGGGTTTGGGGGAGCAGTACTTC. Its translation: CASRHYPGTGLGEQYF.